A selection of T cell receptor beta chains follows, all from one sample in a study of identical twins. MiXCR, applied by TCRdb to the 5' RACE reads, yields one record per CDR3 protein. Of under 900,000 distinct CDR3 sequences in the sample, about 12% were seen once. This sample was shared with a second study, whose subject was yellow fever vaccine responses in identical twins.

Material for sequencing was PBMCs. The receptor source for this set is a woman between 18 and 29 years old in good health. Both conserved end residues are part of each CDR3. The order of the fields is J gene, V gene, D gene, clone size, CDR3 length, CDR3 DNA, CDR3 protein. A D gene is named only where the DNA matches it firmly. Some rows have no size entry. The others give once, few or many, or a class for an expanded clone.

>TRBJ2-7|TRBV9|NA|NA|14
TGTGCCAGCAGCCCAGAGCGGGTCTCCTACGAGCAGTACTTC
CASSPERVSYEQYF
>TRBJ2-7|TRBV7-8|NA|NA|16
TGTGCCAGCAGCTTATTTTATTCGGGAGAGACCTACGAGCAGTACTTC
CASSLFYSGETYEQYF
>TRBJ1-2|TRBV7-2|NA|few|12
TGTGCCAGCACCTTACAAGCCTATGGCTACACCTTC
CASTLQAYGYTF
>TRBJ2-3|TRBV6-2/TRBV6-3|NA|many|16
TGTGCCAGCAGTTACTCCGCGGTCTATGGCACAGATACGCAGTATTTT
CASSYSAVYGTDTQYF
>TRBJ2-3|TRBV12-3/TRBV12-4|NA|NA|12
TGTGCCAGCAGTCCCACAGGGAATACGCAGTATTTT
CASSPTGNTQYF
>TRBJ1-1|TRBV7-3|TRBD1|NA|15
TGTGCCAGCAGCCGAAGGGGACAGGGGGAAACTGAAGCTTTCTTT
CASSRRGQGETEAFF
>TRBJ1-4|TRBV7-9|NA|many|13
TGTGCCAGCAGCCGTGGACTTAATGAAAAACTGTTTTTT
CASSRGLNEKLFF
>TRBJ1-5|TRBV12-3/TRBV12-4|NA|many|13
TGTGCCAGCAGTTTAAAGGGGAATCAGCCCCAGCATTTT
CASSLKGNQPQHF
>TRBJ2-1|TRBV6-5|NA|NA|17
TGTGCCAGCAGTTACTCGATAGTTGCGACCTCCTACAATGAGCAGTTCTTC
CASSYSIVATSYNEQFF
>TRBJ2-3|TRBV27|TRBD1|NA|17
TGTGCCAGCAGTTTAAGGGGGACCCGACAGGGGGCGGATACGCAGTATTTT
CASSLRGTRQGADTQYF
>TRBJ2-7|TRBV29-1|NA|NA|13
TGCAGCGTTGTGCTAGCAGATAACTACGAGCAGTACTTC
CSVVLADNYEQYF
>TRBJ2-6|TRBV10-3|NA|NA|20
TGTGCCATCAGCCCTAAAAACCCACAGGGACCCATAACTGGGGCCAACGTCCTGACTTTC
CAISPKNPQGPITGANVLTF
>TRBJ2-2|TRBV9|NA|few|12
TGTGCCAGCAGCGTAAAAGCCGGGGAGCTGTTTTTT
CASSVKAGELFF
>TRBJ1-1|TRBV19|NA|few|14
TGTGCCAGTAGTATTGAGGATAGGTGGTCTGAAGCTTTCTTT
CASSIEDRWSEAFF
>TRBJ2-3|TRBV28|TRBD2|many|16
TGTGCCAGCAGTTTTTCCGGGACTAGCCTCACAGATACGCAGTATTTT
CASSFSGTSLTDTQYF
>TRBJ2-3|TRBV12-3/TRBV12-4|NA|few|16
TGTGCCAGCAGTTCCGGCAGGGATGTAACTGCAGATACGCAGTATTTT
CASSSGRDVTADTQYF
>TRBJ2-1|TRBV5-1|NA|many|13
TGCGCCAGCAGCTTGTGGTCCGACAATGAGCAGTTCTTC
CASSLWSDNEQFF
>TRBJ1-1|TRBV9|NA|few|10
TGTGCCAGCAGCGACGACCCAGCTTTCTTT
CASSDDPAFF
>TRBJ2-5|TRBV24-1|TRBD1|many|16
TGTGCCACCAGTGGATGGTCCGGGACAGATAACAGGGCCCAGTACTTC
CATSGWSGTDNRAQYF
>TRBJ2-3|TRBV7-9|TRBD1|NA|15
TGTGCCAGCAGCTTAGTCGGACAGGGCTCCGATACGCAGTATTTT
CASSLVGQGSDTQYF
>TRBJ1-1|TRBV6-1|NA|few|12
TGTGCCAGCTGGCGGTTGAACACTGAAGCTTTCTTT
CASWRLNTEAFF